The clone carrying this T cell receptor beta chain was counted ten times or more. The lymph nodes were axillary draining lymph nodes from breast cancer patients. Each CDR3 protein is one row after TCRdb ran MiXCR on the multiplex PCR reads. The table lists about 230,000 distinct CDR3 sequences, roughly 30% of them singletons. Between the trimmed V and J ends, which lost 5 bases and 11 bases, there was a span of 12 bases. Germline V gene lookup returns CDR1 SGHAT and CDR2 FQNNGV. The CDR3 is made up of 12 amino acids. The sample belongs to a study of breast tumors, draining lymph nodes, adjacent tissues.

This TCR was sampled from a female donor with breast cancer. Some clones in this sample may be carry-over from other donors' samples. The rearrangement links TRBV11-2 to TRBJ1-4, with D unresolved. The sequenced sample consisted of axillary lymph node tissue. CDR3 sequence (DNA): TGTGCCAGCAGCGTCCCGTCCGGGAAACTGTTTTTT. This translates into CASSVPSGKLFF.